The entry below describes one T cell receptor (beta chain). Its matching antigen is unknown. TCRdb's copy holds only in-frame clones and misses some; the assay was immunoSEQ multiplex PCR. The sample has tens of thousands of clones; around 85% are singletons. The record originates from a study of PD-L1 blockade in urothelial cancer. Findings of the study overall: More expansion of tumor-associated blood clones, seen at 3 weeks, marked durable-benefit patients.

Time point denoted: pretreatment peripheral blood. V shed 4 bases and J shed 6 bases, with 10 bases lying between them. In germline, CDR1 is SGHTA, CDR2 FQGTGA. CDR3 size: 13 residues. Material: PBMCs, obtained around atezolizumab (anti-PD-L1) treatment. The V and J genes are TRBV7-3 and TRBJ2-1; D is unclear. The TCR originated in a man aged 55 to 70 with urothelial cancer. The CDR3 coding sequence is TGTGCCAGCAGCTCGCCCTTGAGCAATGAGCAGTTCTTC. It encodes CASSSPLSNEQFF.